Sequencing of this T cell receptor beta chain was carried out in a study of blood T cell repertoires in COVID-19. Study at large: The United States, Italy and Spain provided the acute and convalescent COVID-19 samples. Sources were T cells, B-cell-depleted T cells, or PBMCs; the material itself was cDNA or gDNA.

Germline CDR1 is MNHEY and CDR2 is SMNVEV (reference sequence). The CDR3 runs to 15 residues. Trimming removed 5 bases from V and 3 bases from J; junction bases left unmatched: 4. Original processing methods: Estimation of nucleated cell counts was performed using reference gene primer amplification. Using immunoSEQ multiplex PCR, the repertoire was profiled, and TCRdb retains in-frame clones only, with some absent. Clone size and the V and J calls come from that table; the DNA yielded D and trimming. The table has 150,000 to 200,000 clones, approximately 86% seen once. The V call is TRBV27, the J call TRBJ1-4, with TRBD1 matching over 9 bases. Sequences were obtained from peripheral blood. This sequence was found in a man between 45 and 60 years old with active or convalescent COVID-19. In nucleotides, the CDR3 is TGTGCCAGCAGTCCGCGACAGGGGGCTAATGAAAAACTGTTTTTT. Its protein is CASSPRQGANEKLFF.